This entry concerns a single TCR beta chain. What it binds is not known. Each CDR3 protein is one row after TCRdb ran MiXCR on the RACE reads. The sample has 120,000 to 150,000 distinct CDR3 sequences, about 10% seen once. This entry belongs to a study of human T cells and chemical hapten exposure. Study observations and caveats: The number of TCRs above 1 in 1000 frequency did not change after DPC sensitization. Significantly greater numbers of large CDR3 similarity clusters came from expanded TCRs than from controls.

The V and J ends lost 3 bases and 5 bases respectively, with 7 bases between them. CDR3 length equals 12 residues. Noted time point: patch test 2, 6 weeks after DPC sensitization. Regarding treatment: therapeutic diphenylcyclopropenone sensitization with weekly scalp DPC. Researchers sampled blood before each patch test went on. V is TRBV12-3 or TRBV12-4 and J is TRBJ2-5; tentatively, D is TRBD2 (6 bases). This clonotype was obtained from a woman in her fifties or sixties with alopecia areata. Some clones in this sample may be carry-over from other donors' samples. The sequencing used whole blood, collected in connection with sensitization to the hapten diphenylcyclopropenone (DPC). The CDR3 bases are TGTGCCAGCAGTTTCCGGGGGGAGACCCAGTACTTC. Translation gives CASSFRGETQYF.